This T cell receptor beta chain emerged from a study of blood T cell repertoires in COVID-19 (dated by TCRdb to about 2020). Some background on the complete study: Samples from collaborators originated in the United States, Italy and Spain and spanned both the acute and convalescent phases of COVID-19. The samples were drawn from the first 160 participants of the ongoing ImmuneRACE study and from over a thousand subjects provided by 6 global collaborators. HLA class I and class II types, where available, came from metadata supplied by the sample provider rather than from assay-based typing. The dataset comprised deeply sampled blood TCRbeta repertoires from subjects exposed to, actively infected with, or recovered from COVID-19. The material from the prospective study consisted of cDNA or gDNA derived from T cells, B-cell-depleted T cells, or PBMCs. A de-identified subject ID, COVID-19 status, age in years and sex were almost always included in the sample metadata. The repertoires were made available in a free public database intended to serve as a resource for research on the immune response to SARS-CoV-2.

As for this clone: What this receptor recognizes is not known. No per-base quality is available; no much larger clone lies one base away.

Study-wide findings and limitations: The amount of clinical and demographic metadata varied by source and participant and was provided uncurated.

V and J are trimmed by 8 bases and 3 bases, and the gene matches miss 6 bases of the junction. The CDR3 holds 13 amino acids from the cysteine to the phenylalanine. Left in the record is the CDR3 DNA by itself, 39 bases read in frame from the first base. Looking up the germline V gene yields CDR1 MDHEN and CDR2 SYDVKM. TCRbeta CDR3 regions were amplified from genomic DNA using the immunoSEQ Assay, a bias-controlled multiplex PCR. Processing in the source paper ran as follows. Nucleated cell counts per sample were estimated from amplification of reference gene primers within the assay. To quantify the absolute abundance of each unique TCRbeta CDR3 rearrangement, sequence reads were collapsed and filtered. For each sample, productive Simpson clonality was calculated by taking the square root of Simpson's diversity index across productive rearrangements. TCRdb stores this immuneACCESS table with in-frame sequences only. Part of the clones is absent; in the studies checked, under half of the shortfall reflects unresolved V genes, and no reason is known for the rest. V and J calls and clone size come straight from that table; D and trimming were deduced from the DNA. Within this sample are a few hundred thousand clones, with roughly 86% of them counted one time only. Of the sample, 11% is held by the ten largest clones.

In Seattle, one collaborating source enrolled patients while the infection was active and tracked those patients longitudinally over the course of disease. Collaborating institutions collected whole blood in K2EDTA tubes following their own protocols. For TCRbeta analysis, collaborators shipped samples as frozen whole blood, isolated PBMCs, or DNA extracted from either of those sample types. In this chain, TRBV28 is recombined with TRBJ2-7; 8 central nucleotides agree with TRBD2. The clonotype was recovered from a woman in her twenties or thirties with COVID-19, enrolled during active disease. The sequencing input was peripheral blood. CDR3 reads: CASGTSGFYEQYF. The DNA sequence is given as TGTGCCAGCGGGACTAGTGGTTTCTACGAGCAGTACTTC.